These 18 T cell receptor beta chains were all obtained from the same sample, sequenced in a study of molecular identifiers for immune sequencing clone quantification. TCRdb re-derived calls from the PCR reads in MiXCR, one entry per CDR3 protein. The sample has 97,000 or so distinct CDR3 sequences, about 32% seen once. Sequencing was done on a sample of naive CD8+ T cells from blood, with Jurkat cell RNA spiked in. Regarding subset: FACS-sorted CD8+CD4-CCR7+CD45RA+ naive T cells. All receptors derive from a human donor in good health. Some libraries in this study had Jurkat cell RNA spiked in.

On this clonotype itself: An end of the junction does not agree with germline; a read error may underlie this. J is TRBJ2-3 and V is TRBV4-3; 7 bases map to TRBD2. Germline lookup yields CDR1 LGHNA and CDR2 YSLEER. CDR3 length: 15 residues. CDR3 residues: CASSQVAGAADTRYF. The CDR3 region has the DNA TGCGCCAGCAGCCAGGTTGCGGGAGCCGCAGATACGCGGTATTTT.

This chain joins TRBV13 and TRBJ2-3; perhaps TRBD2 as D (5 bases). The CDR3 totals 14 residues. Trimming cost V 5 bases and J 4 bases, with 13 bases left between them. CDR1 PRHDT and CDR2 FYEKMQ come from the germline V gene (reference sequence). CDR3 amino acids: CASSVGTRADTQYF. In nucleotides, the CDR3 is TGTGCCAGCAGCGTCGGAACGAGGGCAGATACGCAGTATTTT.

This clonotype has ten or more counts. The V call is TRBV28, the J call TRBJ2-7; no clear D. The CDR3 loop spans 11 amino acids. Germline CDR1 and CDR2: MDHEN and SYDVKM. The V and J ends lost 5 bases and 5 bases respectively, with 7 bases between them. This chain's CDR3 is CASSPGDEQYF. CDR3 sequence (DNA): TGTGCCAGCAGTCCGGGCGACGAGCAGTACTTC.

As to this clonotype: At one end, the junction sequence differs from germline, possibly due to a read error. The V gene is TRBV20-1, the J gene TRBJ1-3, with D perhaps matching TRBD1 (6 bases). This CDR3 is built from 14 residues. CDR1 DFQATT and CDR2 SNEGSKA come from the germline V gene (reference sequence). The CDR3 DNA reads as TGCAGTGCCGGGGGGGCCAACTCTGGAAACACCATAAATTTT. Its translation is CSAGGANSGNTINF.

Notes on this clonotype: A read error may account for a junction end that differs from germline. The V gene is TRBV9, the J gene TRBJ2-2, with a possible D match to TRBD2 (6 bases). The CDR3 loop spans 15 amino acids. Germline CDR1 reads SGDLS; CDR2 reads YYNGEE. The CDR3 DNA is TGTGCCAGCAGCGGGACCGGGAGCGGCACCGGGGAGCCGGTTTTT. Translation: CASSGTGSGTGEPVF.

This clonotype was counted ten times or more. The CDR3 is CASSFRGGGTEAFF. Here the CDR3 DNA reads TGTGCCAGCAGTTTTCGCGGAGGGGGGACTGAAGCTTTCTTT. The V gene is TRBV28, the J gene TRBJ1-1, with D perhaps TRBD1 (6 bases). V gave up 3 bases and J gave up 5 bases, with 13 bases separating them. The CDR3 contains 14 residues. Looked up from germline, CDR1 is MDHEN and CDR2 is SYDVKM.

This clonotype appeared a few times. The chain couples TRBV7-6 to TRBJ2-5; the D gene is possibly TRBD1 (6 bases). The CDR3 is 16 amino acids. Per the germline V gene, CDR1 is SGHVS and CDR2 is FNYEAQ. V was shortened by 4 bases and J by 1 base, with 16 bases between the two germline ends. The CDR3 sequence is CASSSPPTGFQETQYF. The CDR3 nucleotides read TGTGCCAGCAGCTCTCCCCCAACAGGGTTCCAAGAGACCCAGTACTTC.

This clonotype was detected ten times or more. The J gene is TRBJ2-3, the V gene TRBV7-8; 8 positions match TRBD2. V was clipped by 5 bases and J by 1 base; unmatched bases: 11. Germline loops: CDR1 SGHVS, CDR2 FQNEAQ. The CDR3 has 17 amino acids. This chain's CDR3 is CASSRRGGLRRTDTQYF. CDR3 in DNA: TGTGCCAGCAGCCGCCGGGGGGGGCTGAGGCGCACAGATACGCAGTATTTT.

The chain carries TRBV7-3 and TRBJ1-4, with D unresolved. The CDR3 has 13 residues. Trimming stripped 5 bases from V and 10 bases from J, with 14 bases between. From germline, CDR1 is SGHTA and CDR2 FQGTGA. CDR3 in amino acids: CASSPNTDGKLFF. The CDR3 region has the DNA TGTGCCAGCAGCCCAAACACCGATGGAAAACTGTTTTTT.

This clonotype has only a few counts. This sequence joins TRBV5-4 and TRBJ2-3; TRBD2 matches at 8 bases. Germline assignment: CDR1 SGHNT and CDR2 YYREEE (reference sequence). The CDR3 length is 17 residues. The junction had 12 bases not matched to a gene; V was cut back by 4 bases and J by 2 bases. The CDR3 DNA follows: TGTGCCAGCAGCCCCCCCGGGGGGGGGGTGTCCACAGATACGCAGTATTTT. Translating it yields CASSPPGGGVSTDTQYF.

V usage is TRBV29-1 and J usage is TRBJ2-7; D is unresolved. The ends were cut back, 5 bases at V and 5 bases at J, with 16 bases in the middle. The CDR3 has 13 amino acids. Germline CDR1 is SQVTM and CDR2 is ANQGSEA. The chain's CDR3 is CSVLRYDTHEQYF. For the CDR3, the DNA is TGCAGCGTTCTCCGGTACGACACCCACGAGCAGTACTTC.

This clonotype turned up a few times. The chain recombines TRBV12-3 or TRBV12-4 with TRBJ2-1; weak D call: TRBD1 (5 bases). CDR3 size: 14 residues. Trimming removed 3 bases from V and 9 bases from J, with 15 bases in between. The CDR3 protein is CASSFPPQGGEQFF. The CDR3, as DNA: TGTGCCAGCAGTTTCCCCCCCCAGGGCGGTGAGCAGTTCTTC.

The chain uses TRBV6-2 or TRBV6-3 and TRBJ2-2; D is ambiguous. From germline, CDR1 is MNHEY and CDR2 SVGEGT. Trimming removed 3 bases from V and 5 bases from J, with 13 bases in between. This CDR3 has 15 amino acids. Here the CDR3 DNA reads TGTGCCAGCAGTTATAGCAGCAATTCGACCGGGGAGCTGTTTTTT. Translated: CASSYSSNSTGELFF.

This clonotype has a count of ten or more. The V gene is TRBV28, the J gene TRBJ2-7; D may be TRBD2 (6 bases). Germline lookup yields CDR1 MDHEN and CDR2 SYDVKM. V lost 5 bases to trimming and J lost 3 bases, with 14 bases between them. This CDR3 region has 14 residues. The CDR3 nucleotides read TGTGCCAGCAGTGCCCTGGGGGGAGACTACGAGCAGTACTTC. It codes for CASSALGGDYEQYF. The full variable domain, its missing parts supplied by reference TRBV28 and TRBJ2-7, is DVKVTQSSRYLVKRTGEKVFLECVQDMDHENMFWYRQDPGLGLRLIYFSYDVKMKEKGDIPEGYSVSREKKERFSLILESASTNQTSMYLCASSALGGDYEQYFGPGTRLTVT.

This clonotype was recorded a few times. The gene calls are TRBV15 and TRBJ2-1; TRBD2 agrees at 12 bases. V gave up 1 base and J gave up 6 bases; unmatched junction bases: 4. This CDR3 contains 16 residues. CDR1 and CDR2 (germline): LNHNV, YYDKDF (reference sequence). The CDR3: CATSRGTSGKGNEQFF. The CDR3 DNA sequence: TGTGCCACCAGCAGAGGGACTAGCGGGAAGGGCAATGAGCAGTTCTTC.

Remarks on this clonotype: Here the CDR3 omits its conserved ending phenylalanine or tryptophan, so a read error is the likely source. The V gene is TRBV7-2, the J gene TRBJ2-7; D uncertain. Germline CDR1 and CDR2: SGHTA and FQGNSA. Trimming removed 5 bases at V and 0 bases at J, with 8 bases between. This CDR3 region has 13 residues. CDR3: CASSPLYSYEQYI. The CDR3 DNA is TGTGCCAGCAGCCCACTCTACTCCTACGAGCAGTACATC.

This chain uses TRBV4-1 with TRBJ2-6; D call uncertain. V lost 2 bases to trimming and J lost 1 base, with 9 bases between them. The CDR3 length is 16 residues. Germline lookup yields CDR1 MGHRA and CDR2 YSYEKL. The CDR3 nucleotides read TGCGCCAGCAGCCAAAACCCGATATCTGGGGCCAACGTCCTGACTTTC. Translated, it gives CASSQNPISGANVLTF.

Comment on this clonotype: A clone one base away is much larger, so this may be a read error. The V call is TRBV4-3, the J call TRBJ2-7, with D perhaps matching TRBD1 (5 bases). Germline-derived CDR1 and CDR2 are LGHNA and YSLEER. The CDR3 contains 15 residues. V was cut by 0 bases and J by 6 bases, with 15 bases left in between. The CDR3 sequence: CASSQDWPGKGEQYF. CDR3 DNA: TGCGCCAGCAGCCAAGATTGGCCAGGGAAGGGCGAGCAGTACTTC.